The 27 T cell receptor beta chains in this list originate from one sample, sequenced in a study of shared clonotypes between healthy human individuals. This table comes from immunoSEQ multiplex PCR, and its TCRdb copy is limited to in-frame clones, with some not included. Of 800,000 to 950,000 clones listed, 90% to 98% are singletons. Terminally differentiated effector memory CD45RA+ cells were left out of the naive CD8 fraction, which was CD45RO-negative and positively selected for CCR7. The sample was naive CD8+ T cells sorted from blood. These receptors were obtained from a young man in good health.

This rearrangement joins TRBV11-3 to TRBJ2-7; D remains unclear. The germline V gene encodes CDR1 SGHNT and CDR2 YENEEA. There are 12 residues in the CDR3. V shed 3 bases and J shed 7 bases, with 10 bases lying between them. CDR3 sequence (DNA): TGTGCCAGCAGCTTGCCCGTAGGGGAGCAGTACTTC. Protein: CASSLPVGEQYF.

The V and J genes are TRBV27 and TRBJ2-1; D is unresolved. V was shortened by 4 bases and J by 7 bases, with 5 bases between the two germline ends. There are 11 residues in the CDR3. The germline gives CDR1 MNHEY, CDR2 SMNVEV (reference sequence). In DNA form, the CDR3 reads TGTGCCAGCAGTTCCCGTAATGAGCAGTTCTTC. Encoded protein: CASSSRNEQFF.

This clone has only one observation. V usage is TRBV9 and J usage is TRBJ1-5, with D unresolved. CDR3 length: 15 residues. The germline CDR1 and CDR2 sequences are SGDLS and YYNGEE. Trimming removed 0 bases from V and 3 bases from J, with 10 bases in between. In nucleotides, the CDR3 is TGTGCCAGCAGCGTAGATGGAGGAATCAATCAGCCCCAGCATTTT. It encodes CASSVDGGINQPQHF.

This clone was observed a single time. The chain has TRBV28 and TRBJ1-5; the match to TRBD1 covers 9 bases. CDR3 length equals 16 residues. V shed 8 bases, J shed 1 base, and the junction held 9 bases outside the gene matches. CDR1 MDHEN and CDR2 SYDVKM come from the germline V gene. This CDR3 is CASSAGTGFSNQPQHF. CDR3 coding DNA: TGTGCCAGCTCTGCCGGGACAGGGTTCAGCAATCAGCCCCAGCATTTT.

V is TRBV5-1 and J is TRBJ2-7; TRBD1 matches at 10 bases. Per the germline V gene, CDR1 is SGHRS and CDR2 is YFSETQ. V lost 4 bases, J lost 1 base, and 2 bases stayed unmatched. The CDR3 extends over 14 amino acids. This CDR3 is CASSGGQGSYEQYF. Written as DNA, the CDR3 is TGCGCCAGCAGCGGGGGACAGGGGTCCTACGAGCAGTACTTC.

This sequence joins TRBV25-1 and TRBJ2-1, with D tentatively TRBD2 (6 bases). Trimming pared 10 bases from V and 2 bases from J, leaving 24 bases between. This CDR3 is built from 17 residues. Germline V gene data show CDR1 as MGHDK and CDR2 as SYGVNS. CDR3 sequence (DNA): TGTGCCACCTGCGGGGTCCGGTATGGGAGTACCTACAATGAGCAGTTCTTC. Translated: CATCGVRYGSTYNEQFF.

The J gene is TRBJ2-7, the V gene TRBV7-9, with D perhaps TRBD1 (6 bases). Germline V gives CDR1 SEHNR, CDR2 FQNEAQ (reference sequence). The CDR3 contains 12 residues. The ends were cut back, 5 bases at V and 9 bases at J, with 14 bases in the middle. For the CDR3, the DNA is TGTGCCAGCAGCCCGATCCAACAGGGGCAGTACTTC. Protein: CASSPIQQGQYF.

This sequence joins TRBV4-1 and TRBJ1-1; a possible D gene is TRBD1 (6 bases). The CDR3 has 14 residues. Germline CDR1 reads MGHRA; CDR2 reads YSYEKL. Trimming pared 3 bases from V and 1 base from J, leaving 9 bases between. CDR3 DNA: TGCGCCAGCAGCCATCCAGGGGAGAACACTGAAGCTTTCTTT. Translation gives CASSHPGENTEAFF.

The table lists this clone with a count of one. The J gene is TRBJ2-7, the V gene TRBV6-5; 10 nucleotides agree with TRBD1. The CDR3 is 14 residues long. V lost 9 bases and J lost 2; bases outside the gene matches: 7. CDR1 is MNHEY, CDR2 SVGAGI, per germline. The CDR3 protein is CASSRQGATYEQYF. CDR3 coding DNA: TGTGCCAGTTCGCGACAGGGGGCGACCTACGAGCAGTACTTC.

The chain carries TRBV7-9 and TRBJ2-7; D remains unclear. The germline gives CDR1 SEHNR, CDR2 FQNEAQ (reference sequence). Trimming shortened V by 10 bases and J by 3 bases, and 13 bases separated the two germline ends. This CDR3 is built from 12 residues. The CDR3, as DNA: TGTGCCACCCGCGGTCTGGACTACGAGCAGTACTTC. Residues: CATRGLDYEQYF.

The chain is built from TRBV5-1 and TRBJ2-7; possible D gene TRBD1, 6 bases. Germline values: CDR1 SGHRS, CDR2 YFSETQ. Deletions cut 6 bases from V and 1 base from J, with 8 bases between. The CDR3 sequence is 12 residues long. The DNA for the CDR3 is TGCGCCAGCATGGGGACATCCTACGAGCAGTACTTC. It is translated as CASMGTSYEQYF.

V usage is TRBV15 and J usage is TRBJ2-7; 10 nucleotides agree with TRBD1. The ends lost 2 bases at V and 6 bases at J; junction bases unmatched: 7. This CDR3 region has 15 residues. The germline CDR1 and CDR2 sequences are LNHNV and YYDKDF (reference sequence). The CDR3 is CATSRPGQGYSEQYF. CDR3 sequence (DNA): TGTGCCACCAGCAGACCGGGACAGGGGTACAGCGAGCAGTACTTC.

Notes on this clone: The identical CDR3 is also encoded by other nucleotide sequences in the sample. The chain joins TRBV30 to TRBJ2-6; a weak D match, TRBD1 (6 bases). CDR3 size: 14 residues. With 2 bases removed from V and 4 bases from J, the gap between germline ends came to 9 bases. From germline, CDR1 is GTSNPN and CDR2 SVGIG (reference sequence). CDR3 in amino acids: CAWSTGTGANVLTF. The CDR3 DNA reads as TGTGCCTGGAGTACAGGGACCGGGGCCAACGTCCTGACTTTC.

For this clone: Additional DNA sequences in this sample encode the identical CDR3. The chain has TRBV9 and TRBJ2-1; 7 bases agree with TRBD1. The length of the CDR3 is 12 residues. Germline V gene data show CDR1 as SGDLS and CDR2 as YYNGEE. V dropped 4 bases and J dropped 8; count of bases not matched to a gene: 3. CDR3 nucleotide sequence: TGTGCCAGCAGCCCAGGGGGAGATGAGCAGTTCTTC. This sequence encodes CASSPGGDEQFF.

The J gene is TRBJ2-7, the V gene TRBV10-3, with 12 bases that match TRBD1. Trimming at V came to 3 bases and at J to 7 bases, leaving 7 bases not matched to a gene. The CDR3 runs to 15 residues. Germline loops: CDR1 ENHRY, CDR2 SYGVKD. Written as DNA, the CDR3 is TGTGCCATCAGTGACTGGGACAGGGGGCAGGGTGAGCAGTACTTC. It specifies CAISDWDRGQGEQYF.

This chain links TRBV5-1 with TRBJ2-7; D may be TRBD2 (6 bases). This CDR3 region has 15 residues. V was pared by 7 bases and J by 2 bases, with 19 bases between. The germline gives CDR1 SGHRS, CDR2 YFSETQ. The CDR3 DNA is TGCGCCAGCCGCGGGGAGGAGACAGCAGCCTACGAGCAGTACTTC. Its translation is CASRGEETAAYEQYF.

The genes are TRBV4-1 and TRBJ2-3, with unresolved D. There are 17 residues in the CDR3. Trimming pared 4 bases from V and 3 bases from J, leaving 20 bases between. In germline, CDR1 is MGHRA, CDR2 YSYEKL. CDR3 sequence: CASSLLYPAMSTDTQYF. The CDR3 nucleotides read TGCGCCAGCAGCCTTCTCTATCCAGCGATGAGTACAGATACGCAGTATTTT.

V is TRBV6-5 and J is TRBJ2-7; either TRBD1 or TRBD2 may fit D (6 bases each). CDR1 and CDR2 from the germline V gene are MNHEY and SVGAGI. The V end was cut by 0 bases, the J end by 4 bases, with 13 bases between. This CDR3 spans 15 amino acids. CDR3: CASSYSGRGGYEQYF. DNA for the CDR3: TGTGCCAGCAGTTACTCGGGCAGGGGAGGATACGAGCAGTACTTC.

This chain joins TRBV5-1 and TRBJ2-5; D not resolved. This CDR3 spans 11 amino acids. Germline loops: CDR1 SGHRS, CDR2 YFSETQ. Trimming left V 3 bases short and J 4 bases short, with 4 bases between. The CDR3 DNA is TGCGCCAGCAGCTATCGAGAGACCCAGTACTTC. This codes for CASSYRETQYF.

The chain joins TRBV7-9 to TRBJ2-7, with D perhaps TRBD1 (6 bases). This CDR3 comprises 17 residues. From germline, CDR1 is SEHNR and CDR2 FQNEAQ (reference sequence). The V gene lost 6 bases and the J gene lost 2 bases, with 23 bases spanning the gap. The CDR3 coding sequence is TGTGCCAGCAGGGGTATGAATTTCGGGGACAATGCCTACGAGCAGTACTTC. Translating gives CASRGMNFGDNAYEQYF.

As DNA, the CDR3 is TGTGCCAGCAGTCGGACTAGCGGGATCGAGCAGTACTTC. Protein: CASSRTSGIEQYF. The V gene is TRBV6-1, the J gene TRBJ2-7; 12 bases fit TRBD2. The CDR3 runs 13 residues. The V gene end was trimmed by 5 bases and the J gene end by 6 bases; junction bases not matched to a gene: 2. Germline CDR1 MNHNS, CDR2 SASEGT.

With respect to this clone: The identical CDR3 is also encoded by other nucleotide sequences in the sample. V gene TRBV7-2 combines with J gene TRBJ2-7; no clear D. The CDR3 sequence is 14 residues long. Between the trimmed V and J ends, which lost 3 bases and 0 bases, there was a span of 9 bases. Germline assignment: CDR1 SGHTA and CDR2 FQGNSA. CDR3 DNA sequence: TGTGCCAGCAGCTTCTTTGGTAGCTCCTACGAGCAGTACTTC. It codes for CASSFFGSSYEQYF.

As DNA, the CDR3 is TGTGCCAGCAGTTACACTGAAGCTTTCTTT. This translates into CASSYTEAFF. The chain has TRBV7-9 and TRBJ1-1; D gene unclear. The CDR3 covers 10 residues. The V gene lost 6 bases and the J gene lost 3 bases, with 2 bases spanning the gap. Germline lookup yields CDR1 SEHNR and CDR2 FQNEAQ (reference sequence).

The chain carries TRBV11-2 and TRBJ2-7; no definite D call. V dropped 1 base and J dropped 1 base, with 11 bases sitting between them. Germline V gene data show CDR1 as SGHAT and CDR2 as FQNNGV. The CDR3 is 15 residues long. CDR3 sequence (DNA): TGTGCCAGCAGCTTAGCTCGCTTCCCGTCCTACGAGCAGTACTTC. Its protein product is CASSLARFPSYEQYF.

This chain connects TRBV7-9 to TRBJ2-7, with 8 positions matching TRBD1. This CDR3 region has 16 residues. Germline lookup yields CDR1 SEHNR and CDR2 FQNEAQ (reference sequence). V lost 1 base to trimming and J lost 4 bases; unmatched junction nucleotides: 9. The CDR3 nucleotides read TGTGCCAGCAGCTTAGGCAGGGGGCGACAGCATTACGAGCAGTACTTC. Translation: CASSLGRGRQHYEQYF.

This rearrangement joins TRBV28 to TRBJ2-5; no clear D. The germline V and J ends were trimmed by 5 bases and 8 bases, with 27 bases remaining between them. The CDR3 consists of 17 residues. Germline CDR1 reads MDHEN; CDR2 reads SYDVKM. The CDR3 loop is CASSQEGSFPPSETQYF. CDR3 DNA sequence: TGTGCCAGCAGTCAAGAAGGAAGTTTTCCCCCCTCTGAAACCCAGTACTTC.

The chain is built from TRBV10-3 and TRBJ2-7; 9 positions agree with TRBD2. The CDR3 is 15 residues long. J lost 2 bases, V lost 10 bases, and 12 bases had no gene match. Germline V CDR1 and CDR2: ENHRY, SYGVKD. This CDR3 reads CATQEPGTSTYEQYF. The CDR3 DNA reads TGTGCCACCCAAGAGCCGGGGACTAGCACCTACGAGCAGTACTTC.